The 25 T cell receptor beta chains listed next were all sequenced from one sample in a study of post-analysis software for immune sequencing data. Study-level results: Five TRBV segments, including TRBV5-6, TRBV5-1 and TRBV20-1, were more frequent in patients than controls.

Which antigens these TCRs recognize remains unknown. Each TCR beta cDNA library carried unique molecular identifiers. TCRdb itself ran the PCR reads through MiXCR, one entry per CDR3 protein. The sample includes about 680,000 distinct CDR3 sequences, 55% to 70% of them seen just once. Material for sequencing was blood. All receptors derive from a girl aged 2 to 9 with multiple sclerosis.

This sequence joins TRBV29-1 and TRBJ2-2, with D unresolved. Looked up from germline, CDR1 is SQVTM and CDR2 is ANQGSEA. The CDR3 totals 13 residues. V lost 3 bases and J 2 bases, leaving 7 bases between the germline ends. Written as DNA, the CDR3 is TGCAGCGTTGACGGCAGAAACACCGGGGAGCTGTTTTTT. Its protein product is CSVDGRNTGELFF.

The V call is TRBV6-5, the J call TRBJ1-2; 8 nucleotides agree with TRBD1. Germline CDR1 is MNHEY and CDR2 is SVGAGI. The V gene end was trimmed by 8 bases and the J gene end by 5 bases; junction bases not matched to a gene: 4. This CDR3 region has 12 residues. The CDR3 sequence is CASRDRLYGYTF. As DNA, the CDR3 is TGTGCCAGCCGGGACAGGCTTTATGGCTACACCTTC.

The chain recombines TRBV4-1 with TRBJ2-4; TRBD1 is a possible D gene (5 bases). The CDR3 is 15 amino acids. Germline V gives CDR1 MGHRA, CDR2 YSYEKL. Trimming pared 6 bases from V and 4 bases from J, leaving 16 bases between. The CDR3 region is CASRPTPDKKNIQYF. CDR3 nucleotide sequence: TGCGCCAGCAGGCCTACTCCGGACAAGAAAAACATTCAGTACTTC.

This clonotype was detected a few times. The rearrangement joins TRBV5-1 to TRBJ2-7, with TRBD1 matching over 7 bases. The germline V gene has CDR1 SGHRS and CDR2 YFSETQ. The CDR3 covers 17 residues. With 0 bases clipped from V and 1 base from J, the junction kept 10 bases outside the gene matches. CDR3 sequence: CASSLVGGATGSYEQYF. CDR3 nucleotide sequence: TGCGCCAGCAGCTTGGTCGGCGGCGCGACAGGGTCCTACGAGCAGTACTTC.

The CDR3 DNA sequence: TGTGCCAGCTCAGGACTAGCGGGAGGCCTCAATGAGCAGTTCTTC. As protein: CASSGLAGGLNEQFF. The gene calls are TRBV18 and TRBJ2-1; 14 bases are shared with TRBD2. J was trimmed by 6 bases and V by 5 bases; bases with no gene match: 3. Germline assignment: CDR1 KGHSH and CDR2 LQKENI. The CDR3 loop spans 15 amino acids.

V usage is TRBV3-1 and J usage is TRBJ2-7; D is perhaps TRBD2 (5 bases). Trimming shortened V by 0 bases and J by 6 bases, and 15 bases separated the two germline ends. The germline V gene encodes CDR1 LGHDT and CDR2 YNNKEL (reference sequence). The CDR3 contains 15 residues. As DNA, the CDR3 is TGTGCCAGCAGCCAAGAAACAGCGGTCGGCACCGAGCAGTACTTC. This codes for CASSQETAVGTEQYF.

In DNA form, the CDR3 reads TGTGCCAGCAGTTTAGGGTCCGTTGCGACGCAGTATTTT. It yields the protein CASSLGSVATQYF. V usage is TRBV12-3 or TRBV12-4 and J usage is TRBJ2-3; D call uncertain. V gave up 1 base and J gave up 9 bases, with 11 bases separating them. The CDR3 contains 13 residues.

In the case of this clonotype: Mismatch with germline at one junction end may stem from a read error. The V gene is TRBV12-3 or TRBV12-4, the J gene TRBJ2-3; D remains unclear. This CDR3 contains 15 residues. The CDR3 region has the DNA TGTGCCAGCAGTTTAAGCCCGGTGCGCACAGATGCGCAGTATTTT. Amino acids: CASSLSPVRTDAQYF.

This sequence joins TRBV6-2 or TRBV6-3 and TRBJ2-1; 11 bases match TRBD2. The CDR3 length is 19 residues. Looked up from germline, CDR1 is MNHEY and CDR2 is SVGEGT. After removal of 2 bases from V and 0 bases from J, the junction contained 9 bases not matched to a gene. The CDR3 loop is CASSYASGGTLSSYNEQFF. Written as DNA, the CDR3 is TGTGCCAGCAGTTACGCTAGCGGGGGGACCCTAAGCTCCTACAATGAGCAGTTCTTC.

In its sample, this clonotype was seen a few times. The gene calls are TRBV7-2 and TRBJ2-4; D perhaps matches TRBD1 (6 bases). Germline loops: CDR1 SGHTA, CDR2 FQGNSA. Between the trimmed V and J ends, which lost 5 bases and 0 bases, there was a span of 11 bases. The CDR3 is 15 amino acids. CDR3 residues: CASSPGVVAKNIQYF. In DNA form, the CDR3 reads TGTGCCAGCAGCCCAGGGGTCGTAGCCAAAAACATTCAGTACTTC.

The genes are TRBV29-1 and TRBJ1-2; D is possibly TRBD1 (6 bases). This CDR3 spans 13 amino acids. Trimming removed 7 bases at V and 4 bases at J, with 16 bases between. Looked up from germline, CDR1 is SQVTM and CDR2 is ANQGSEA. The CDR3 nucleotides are TGCAGCGCCGAGGGGGGTACAGGCTATGGCTACACCTTC. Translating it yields CSAEGGTGYGYTF.

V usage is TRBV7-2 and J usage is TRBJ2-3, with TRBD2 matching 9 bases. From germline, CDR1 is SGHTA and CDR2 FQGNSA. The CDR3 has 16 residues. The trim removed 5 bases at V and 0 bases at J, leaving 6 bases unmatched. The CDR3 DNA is TGTGCCAGCAGCCCCGGGACTAGCCGAAGCACAGATACGCAGTATTTT. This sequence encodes CASSPGTSRSTDTQYF.

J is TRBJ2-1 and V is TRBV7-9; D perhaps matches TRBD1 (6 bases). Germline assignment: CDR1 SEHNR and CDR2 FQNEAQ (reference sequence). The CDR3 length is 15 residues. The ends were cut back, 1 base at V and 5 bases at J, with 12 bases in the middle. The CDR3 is CASSLGAGVHNEQFF. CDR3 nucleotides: TGTGCCAGCAGCTTAGGGGCAGGGGTTCACAATGAGCAGTTCTTC.

The CDR3 sequence: CAISESGGQAETQYF. The CDR3 DNA is TGTGCCATCAGTGAGTCGGGGGGGCAGGCAGAGACCCAGTACTTC. J is TRBJ2-5 and V is TRBV10-3, with D possibly being TRBD2 (7 bases). V shed 0 bases and J shed 4 bases, with 12 bases lying between them. Per germline, CDR1 ENHRY and CDR2 SYGVKD. This CDR3 has 15 residues.

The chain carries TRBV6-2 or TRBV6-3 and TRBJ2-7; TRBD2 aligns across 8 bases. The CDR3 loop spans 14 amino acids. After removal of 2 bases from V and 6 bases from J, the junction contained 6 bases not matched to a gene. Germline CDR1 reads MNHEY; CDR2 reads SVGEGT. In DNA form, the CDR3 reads TGTGCCAGCAGTTACCGCTCGGGAGGGCCCGAGCAGTACTTC. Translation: CASSYRSGGPEQYF.

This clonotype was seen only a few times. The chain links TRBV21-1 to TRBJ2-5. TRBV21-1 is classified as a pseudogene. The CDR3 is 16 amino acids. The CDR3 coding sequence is TGTGCCAGCAGCAAAGAAATCGGCGAAGCAAGCGAGACCCAGTACTTC. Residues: CASSKEIGEASETQYF.

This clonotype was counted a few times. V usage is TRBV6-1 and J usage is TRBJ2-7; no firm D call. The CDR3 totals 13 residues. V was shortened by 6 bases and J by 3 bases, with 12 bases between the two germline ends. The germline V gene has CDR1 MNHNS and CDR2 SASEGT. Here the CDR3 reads CASRGVFFYEQYF. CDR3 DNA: TGTGCCAGCAGGGGCGTGTTCTTCTACGAGCAGTACTTC.

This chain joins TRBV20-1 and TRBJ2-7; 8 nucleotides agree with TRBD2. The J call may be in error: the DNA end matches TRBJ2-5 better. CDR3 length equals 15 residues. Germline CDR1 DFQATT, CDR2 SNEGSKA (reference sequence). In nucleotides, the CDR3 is TGCAGTGCTAGAGATTCGAGCGGGAGTACGGAGACCCAGTACTTC. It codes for CSARDSSGSTETQYF.

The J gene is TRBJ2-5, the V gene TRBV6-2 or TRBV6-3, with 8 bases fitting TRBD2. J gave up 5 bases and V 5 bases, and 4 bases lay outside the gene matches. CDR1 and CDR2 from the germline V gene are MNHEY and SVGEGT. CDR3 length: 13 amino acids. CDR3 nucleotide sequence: TGTGCCAGCAGTCCGGGACTAGTCGAGACCCAGTACTTC. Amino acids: CASSPGLVETQYF.

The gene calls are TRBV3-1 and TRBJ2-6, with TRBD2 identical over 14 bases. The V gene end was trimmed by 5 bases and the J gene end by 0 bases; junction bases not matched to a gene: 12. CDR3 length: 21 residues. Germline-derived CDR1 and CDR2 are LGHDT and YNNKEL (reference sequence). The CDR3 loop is CASSNRLAGGPQDSGANVLTF. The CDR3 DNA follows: TGTGCCAGCAGCAACCGACTAGCGGGAGGGCCTCAAGACTCTGGGGCCAACGTCCTGACTTTC.

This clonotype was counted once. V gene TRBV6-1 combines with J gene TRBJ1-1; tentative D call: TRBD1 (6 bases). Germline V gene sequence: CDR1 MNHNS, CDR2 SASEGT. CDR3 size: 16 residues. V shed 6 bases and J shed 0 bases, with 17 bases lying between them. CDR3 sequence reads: CASRLIGGVLNTEAFF. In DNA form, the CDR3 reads TGTGCCAGCAGACTAATAGGGGGGGTATTGAACACTGAAGCTTTCTTT.

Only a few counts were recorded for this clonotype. The CDR3 DNA is TGTGCCAGCAGTCCCACCAGACTAGCGGGAGACACAGATACGCAGTATTTT. Its translation is CASSPTRLAGDTDTQYF. The gene calls are TRBV27 and TRBJ2-3; 12 nucleotides align to TRBD2. This CDR3 has 17 amino acids. The V gene's germline CDR1 is MNHEY and CDR2 SMNVEV (reference sequence). V gave up 5 bases and J gave up 2 bases; unmatched junction bases: 8.

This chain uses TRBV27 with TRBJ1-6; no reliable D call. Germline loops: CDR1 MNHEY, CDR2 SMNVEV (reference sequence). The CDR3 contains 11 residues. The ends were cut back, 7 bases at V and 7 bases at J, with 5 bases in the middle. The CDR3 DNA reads TGTGCCAGCACCGTCAATTCACCCCTCCACTTT. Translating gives CASTVNSPLHF.

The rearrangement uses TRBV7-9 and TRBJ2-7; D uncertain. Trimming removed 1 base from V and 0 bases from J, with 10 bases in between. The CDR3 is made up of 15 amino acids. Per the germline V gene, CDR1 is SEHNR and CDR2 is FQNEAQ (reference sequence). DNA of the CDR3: TGTGCCAGCAGCTTAGTGCCTGCGGACTCCTACGAGCAGTACTTC. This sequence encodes CASSLVPADSYEQYF. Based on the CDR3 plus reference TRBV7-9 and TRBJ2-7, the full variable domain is DTGVSQNPRHKITKRGQNVTFRCDPISEHNRLYWYRQTLGQGPEFLTYFQNEAQLEKSRLLSDRFSAERPKGSFSTLEIQRTEQGDSAMYLCASSLVPADSYEQYFGPGTRLTVT.

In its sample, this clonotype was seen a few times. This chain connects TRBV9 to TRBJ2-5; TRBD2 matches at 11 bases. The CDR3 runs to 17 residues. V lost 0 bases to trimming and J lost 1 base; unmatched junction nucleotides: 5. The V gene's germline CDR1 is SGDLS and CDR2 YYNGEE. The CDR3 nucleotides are TGTGCCAGCAGCGTAGCTTCTAGCGGGGGGATCCAAGAGACCCAGTACTTC. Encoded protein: CASSVASSGGIQETQYF.